This record looks at one TCR beta chain sequence and its context. HIV-negative, healthy adults without recent acute infections or vaccinations were the donors. The data stem from a study of shared clonotypes between healthy human individuals. This CDR3 has 14 amino acids. Germline CDR1 reads SNHLY; CDR2 reads FYNNEI. Unmatched junction bases numbered 2, after V lost 4 bases and J lost 7 bases. As processed by the authors: Junction-only sequences without quality scores came from ImmunoSEQ, so filtering differed. Using immunoSEQ multiplex PCR, the repertoire was profiled, and TCRdb retains in-frame clones only, with some absent. V and J calls and clone size are as listed in that table; D and trimming were resolved from the DNA. This table has 470,000 or so clones, 81% appearing once.

Sequencing was done on a sample of PBMCs. The clonotype originates from a woman aged 40 to 50 in good health. Some clones in this sample may be carry-over from other donors' samples. This chain links TRBV2 with TRBJ2-2, with 11 bases lining up with TRBD2. CDR3 loop: CASSALAGVGELFF. CDR3 coding DNA: TGTGCCAGCAGTGCACTAGCGGGAGTCGGGGAGCTGTTTTTT. Full variable domain (outside the CDR3, taken from reference TRBV2 and TRBJ2-2): EPEVTQTPSHQVTQMGQEVILRCVPISNHLYFYWYRQILGQKVEFLVSFYNNEISEKSEIFDDQFSVERPDGSNFTLKIRSTKLEDSAMYFCASSALAGVGELFFGEGSRLTVL.